One and the same sample provided the 26 T cell receptor beta chains below, sequenced in a study of blood T cell repertoires in COVID-19 (TCRdb year 2020). Library creation used the immunoSEQ multiplex PCR assay. TCRdb mirrors the immuneACCESS table, restricted to in-frame sequences. Some clones are absent from its copies; in checked studies, under half trace to an unresolved V gene, and the reason for the others is unknown. The sample table lists about 400,000 clones, around 92% of them with a count of one. The ten largest clonotypes hold 1.5% to 2% of the sample. The specimen sequenced was PBMCs or T cells enriched from blood (not recorded which). These receptors were taken from a woman younger than 45 who had recovered from COVID-19.

This clone was seen more than once but under ten times. The DNA for the CDR3 is TGTGCCAGCAGATTGGGACAGGGGATGTCCGGGGAGCTGTTTTTT. Translating gives CASRLGQGMSGELFF. The V call is TRBV6-5, the J call TRBJ2-2; 10 bases agree with TRBD1. The CDR3 runs to 15 residues. V lost 6 bases and J lost 6; bases outside the gene matches: 7. CDR1 and CDR2 (germline): MNHEY, SVGAGI.

The V and J genes are TRBV13 and TRBJ2-6, with 8 bases aligning to TRBD1. CDR3 length: 19 amino acids. The germline CDR1 and CDR2 sequences are PRHDT and FYEKMQ (reference sequence). The V and J ends lost 6 bases and 2 bases, in that order; junction bases with no gene match: 15. CDR3 in amino acids: CASSVLVQGALAGANVLTF. The CDR3 DNA reads as TGTGCCAGCAGTGTTCTGGTCCAGGGGGCCCTGGCTGGGGCCAACGTCCTGACTTTC.

The J gene is TRBJ2-2, the V gene TRBV9; maybe TRBD2 (5 bases). CDR1 SGDLS and CDR2 YYNGEE come from the germline V gene. This CDR3 has 16 residues. Trimming removed 0 bases from V and 4 bases from J, with 13 bases in between. The DNA for the CDR3 is TGTGCCAGCAGCGTAGCTGTAACTAGGGCCACCGGGGAGCTGTTTTTT. This translates into CASSVAVTRATGELFF.

This chain connects TRBV7-3 to TRBJ2-1; 10 bases line up with TRBD1. J was trimmed by 2 bases and V by 2 bases; bases with no gene match: 6. Per the germline V gene, CDR1 is SGHTA and CDR2 is FQGTGA. The CDR3 runs to 17 residues. CDR3 DNA sequence: TGTGCCAGCAGCTTAGGCGGGACAGGGGAAACCTACAATGAGCAGTTCTTC. Encoded protein: CASSLGGTGETYNEQFF.

The chain uses TRBV12-3 or TRBV12-4 and TRBJ2-7; D is perhaps TRBD1 (5 bases). V was cut by 6 bases and J by 3 bases, with 12 bases left in between. The CDR3 length is 13 residues. CDR3 loop: CASSLTASYEQYF. CDR3 DNA: TGTGCCAGCAGCCTGACAGCCAGCTACGAGCAGTACTTC.

The genes are TRBV30 and TRBJ1-2; 7 bases line up with TRBD1. V gave up 0 bases and J gave up 6 bases; unmatched junction bases: 4. CDR1 and CDR2 from the germline V gene are GTSNPN and SVGIG (reference sequence). This CDR3 is built from 13 residues. CDR3 in amino acids: CAWSVDRDHGYTF. CDR3 DNA: TGTGCCTGGAGTGTAGACAGGGACCATGGCTACACCTTC.

This clone appeared once. This rearrangement joins TRBV28 to TRBJ2-5; 7 bases are shared with TRBD2. CDR1 and CDR2 (germline): MDHEN, SYDVKM. The CDR3 is 14 amino acids. V lost 6 bases to trimming and J lost 5 bases; unmatched junction nucleotides: 9. The DNA of the CDR3 is TGTGCCAGCAGAGGGGCCCGGGGGGAGGAGACCCAGTACTTC. Protein product: CASRGARGEETQYF.

J is TRBJ1-1 and V is TRBV18, with D perhaps matching TRBD1 (5 bases). Trimming took off 1 base at V and 5 bases at J, with 11 bases between the two ends. The CDR3 is made up of 14 amino acids. Germline CDR1 is KGHSH and CDR2 is LQKENI. DNA of the CDR3: TGTGCCAGCTCACCACAACAGGAGAGTACTGAAGCTTTCTTT. Amino acid sequence: CASSPQQESTEAFF. Full variable domain (missing parts from reference TRBV18 and TRBJ1-1): NAGVMQNPRHLVRRRGQEARLRCSPMKGHSHVYWYRQLPEEGLKFMVYLQKENIIDESGMPKERFSAEFPKEGPSILRIQQVVRGDSAAYFCASSPQQESTEAFFGQGTRLTVV.

The V call is TRBV7-8, the J call TRBJ2-2; D is ambiguous. Looked up from germline, CDR1 is SGHVS and CDR2 is FQNEAQ. V dropped 5 bases and J dropped 8 bases, with 6 bases sitting between them. CDR3 length: 11 amino acids. This chain's CDR3 is CASSRRGELFF. In DNA, the CDR3 is TGTGCCAGCAGCCGCCGTGGGGAGCTGTTTTTT.

This sequence joins TRBV5-1 and TRBJ2-1, with 11 bases aligning to TRBD2. Per the germline V gene, CDR1 is SGHRS and CDR2 is YFSETQ. V was pared by 2 bases and J by 9 bases, with 4 bases of the junction left unmatched. The CDR3 totals 14 residues. The CDR3 DNA sequence: TGCGCCAGCAGCTTAGGACTAGCGGGTTCTGAGCAGTTCTTC. Translation gives CASSLGLAGSEQFF.

The gene calls are TRBV18 and TRBJ1-1; unclear D gene. CDR1 is KGHSH and CDR2 is LQKENI in the germline V gene. The CDR3 runs 15 residues. Trimming stripped 3 bases from V and 1 base from J, with 12 bases between. The chain's CDR3 is CASSPKTMQNTEAFF. In nucleotides, the CDR3 is TGTGCCAGCTCACCTAAGACAATGCAGAACACTGAAGCTTTCTTT.

CDR3 in amino acids: CASRPDRGHNQPQHF. The CDR3 nucleotides are TGTGCCAGCAGACCCGACAGGGGGCACAATCAGCCCCAGCATTTT. The V call is TRBV28, the J call TRBJ1-5; 10 bases fit TRBD1. Trimming took 6 bases from V and 3 from J; bases not matched to a gene: 5. The CDR3 has 15 residues. Germline V gene sequence: CDR1 MDHEN, CDR2 SYDVKM.

The chain combines TRBV4-2 with TRBJ2-7, with TRBD1 identical over 9 bases. Germline CDR1 and CDR2: LGHNA and YNFKEQ. The CDR3 loop spans 14 amino acids. The junction had 3 bases not matched to a gene; V was cut back by 4 bases and J by 2 bases. CDR3 sequence reads: CASSPTGGAYEQYF. The CDR3 DNA follows: TGTGCCAGCAGCCCGACAGGGGGAGCCTACGAGCAGTACTTC.

The rearrangement uses TRBV27 and TRBJ2-2, with TRBD2 as a possible D gene (7 bases). Germline lookup yields CDR1 MNHEY and CDR2 SMNVEV (reference sequence). V was trimmed by 2 bases and J by 7 bases, leaving 17 bases between them. The CDR3 sequence is 16 residues long. CDR3 nucleotides: TGTGCCAGCAGTTTAAGCGGGGTCCTCAGGGGCGGGGAGCTGTTTTTT. Protein sequence: CASSLSGVLRGGELFF.

DNA for the CDR3: TGTGCCAGCAGCGCGACTAGCGGGAGCTCCTACAATGAGCAGTTCTTC. The encoded protein is CASSATSGSSYNEQFF. This chain links TRBV9 with TRBJ2-1; 12 bases match TRBD2. CDR3 length equals 16 residues. CDR1 is SGDLS and CDR2 is YYNGEE in the germline V gene. J lost 0 bases, V lost 3 bases, and 1 base had no gene match.

V and J are TRBV19 and TRBJ1-2, with 10 bases identical to TRBD1. Germline trimming cut 6 bases from V and 3 bases from J; bases unmatched to any gene: 7. CDR1 and CDR2 from the germline V gene are LNHDA and SQIVND (reference sequence). The CDR3 runs to 15 residues. DNA for the CDR3: TGTGCCAGTAGCCCTAGACAGGGGGCCGACTATGGCTACACCTTC. Encoded protein: CASSPRQGADYGYTF.

This clone was counted a single time. The chain recombines TRBV20-1 with TRBJ1-2; a possible D gene is TRBD1 (5 bases). Germline V gives CDR1 DFQATT, CDR2 SNEGSKA (reference sequence). V lost 3 bases and J lost 4, with 12 bases in between. The CDR3 totals 13 residues. The CDR3 protein is CSASMGRSYGYTF. The CDR3 DNA reads TGCAGTGCTAGTATGGGGCGTTCCTATGGCTACACCTTC.

V is TRBV7-6 and J is TRBJ2-1; TRBD2 aligns across 11 bases. The CDR3 length is 15 residues. Germline V lookup: CDR1 SGHVS, CDR2 FNYEAQ. The trim removed 5 bases at V and 5 bases at J, leaving 5 bases unmatched. The CDR3 here is CASSKLAGENNEQFF. The CDR3 bases are TGTGCCAGCAGCAAACTAGCGGGGGAAAACAATGAGCAGTTCTTC. The variable domain in full, completed from reference TRBV7-6 and TRBJ2-1, reads GAGVSQSPRYKVTKRGQDVALRCDPISGHVSLYWYRQALGQGPEFLTYFNYEAQQDKSGLPNDRFSAERPEGSISTLTIQRTEQRDSAMYRCASSKLAGENNEQFFGPGTRLTVL.

V and J are TRBV29-1 and TRBJ2-7; D uncertain. The CDR3 totals 13 residues. The germline gives CDR1 SQVTM, CDR2 ANQGSEA. The ends were cut back, 4 bases at V and 2 bases at J, with 12 bases in the middle. The CDR3 protein is CSVVQAAAYEQYF. Written as DNA, the CDR3 is TGCAGCGTTGTCCAGGCCGCAGCCTACGAGCAGTACTTC.

This chain uses TRBV18 with TRBJ1-4; perhaps TRBD1 as D (5 bases). Trimming left V 2 bases short and J 6 bases short, with 19 bases between. The CDR3 consists of 17 residues. Per germline, CDR1 KGHSH and CDR2 LQKENI. The CDR3 coding sequence is TGTGCCAGCTCACCATTCGCGGTCCGCGGAGGGGATGAAAAACTGTTTTTT. Its translation is CASSPFAVRGGDEKLFF.

CDR3 in amino acids: CASSPEISSYNEQFF. CDR3 nucleotide sequence: TGTGCCAGCAGCCCCGAGATAAGCTCCTACAATGAGCAGTTCTTC. The chain combines TRBV5-5 with TRBJ2-1; the D is unclear. Trimming took off 4 bases at V and 0 bases at J, with 11 bases between the two ends. Germline V gene lookup returns CDR1 SGHKS and CDR2 YYEKEE (reference sequence). The CDR3 totals 15 residues.

The V call is TRBV7-9, the J call TRBJ1-5; no clear D gene. The germline gives CDR1 SEHNR, CDR2 FQNEAQ (reference sequence). V lost 2 bases, J lost 1 base, and 12 bases lay in between. This CDR3 region has 16 residues. The CDR3 region is CASSLFRGRSNQPQHF. Here the CDR3 DNA reads TGTGCCAGCAGCTTATTCCGTGGTCGGAGCAATCAGCCCCAGCATTTT.

This chain connects TRBV28 to TRBJ2-1; D is unresolved. From germline, CDR1 is MDHEN and CDR2 SYDVKM. The CDR3 extends over 13 amino acids. Trimming removed 4 bases at V and 2 bases at J, with 6 bases between. CDR3 coding DNA: TGTGCCAGCAGTTCTGTTCCCTACAATGAGCAGTTCTTC. It is translated as CASSSVPYNEQFF. The complete variable domain, with remaining parts taken from reference TRBV28 and TRBJ2-1, reads DVKVTQSSRYLVKRTGEKVFLECVQDMDHENMFWYRQDPGLGLRLIYFSYDVKMKEKGDIPEGYSVSREKKERFSLILESASTNQTSMYLCASSSVPYNEQFFGPGTRLTVL.

V gene TRBV27 combines with J gene TRBJ2-1, with no clear D. Germline V gene sequence: CDR1 MNHEY, CDR2 SMNVEV (reference sequence). With 3 bases removed from V and 6 bases from J, the gap between germline ends came to 12 bases. The CDR3 runs 14 residues. The CDR3 coding sequence is TGTGCCAGCAGTTTCCACGACACCTTCAATGAGCAGTTCTTC. Its protein product is CASSFHDTFNEQFF.

V gene TRBV7-9 combines with J gene TRBJ2-7; perhaps TRBD2 as D (6 bases). The CDR3 is 15 amino acids. V gave up 5 bases and J gave up 7 bases, with 21 bases separating them. The germline V gene encodes CDR1 SEHNR and CDR2 FQNEAQ (reference sequence). The CDR3 nucleotides read TGTGCCAGCAGCCCCAGGGACTCGCCCCTTGAGGAGCAGTACTTC. Amino acid sequence: CASSPRDSPLEEQYF. Using reference TRBV7-9 and TRBJ2-7 for the parts outside the CDR3, the full variable domain is DTGVSQNPRHKITKRGQNVTFRCDPISEHNRLYWYRQTLGQGPEFLTYFQNEAQLEKSRLLSDRFSAERPKGSFSTLEIQRTEQGDSAMYLCASSPRDSPLEEQYFGPGTRLTVT.

This chain links TRBV6-2 or TRBV6-3 with TRBJ2-1; D possibly corresponds to TRBD2 (5 bases). V was pared by 0 bases and J by 6 bases, with 9 bases between. The germline CDR1 and CDR2 sequences are MNHEY and SVGEGT. The CDR3 consists of 14 residues. This chain's CDR3 is CASSYSMGANEQFF. CDR3 nucleotide sequence: TGTGCCAGCAGTTACTCGATGGGAGCCAATGAGCAGTTCTTC.